This TCR beta chain was recorded in a study of breast tumors, draining lymph nodes, adjacent tissues (dated by TCRdb to 2015 to 2016). About the full investigation: TCR beta repertoires were compared across tumor, adjacent nontumor tissue and axillary lymph nodes obtained from breast cancer patients. In human breast cancer, the study set out to evaluate how tumor, surrounding tissue and draining lymph node repertoires relate to one another and whether T cells may move between these sites.

This clonotype was detected many times. No antigen is known for it. No base quality information exists; no much larger clone differs at one position. Study-level results and caveats: The conclusion that tumor T cells originate in lymph nodes was framed as consistent with a hypothesis rather than directly demonstrated. The data were judged consistent with most tumor T cells deriving from the lymph node and then expanding within tumor tissue. Tumor T-cell repertoires showed less diversity than lymph node repertoires and more diversity than nontumor tissue repertoires, and tumor T-cell repertoires showed preferential V and J gene usage. Tumor and nontumor tissue repertoires were significantly more similar in luminal-like than in basal-like breast cancer.

The axillary draining lymph nodes of breast cancer patients were the source of the lymph node samples. Via the germline V gene, CDR1 is ENHRY and CDR2 SYGVKD. From the cysteine up to the phenylalanine, the CDR3 has a length of 16 residues. The entry retains the CDR3 DNA only, 48 bases that are in frame from base 1. Trimming takes 2 bases from V and 4 bases from J, and the germline ends sit 16 bases apart. The sequencing machine was an Illumina HiSeq 2000. Multiplex PCR amplification was used to generate the TCR beta chain libraries. High-throughput sequencing was used to analyze the amplified TCR beta chain products. Starting from the raw public reads, TCRdb applied fastp trimming at Q25, assembled clones with MiXCR and retained in-frame beta chains. Rows merge per CDR3 protein into single entries with the most common DNA and genes. The sample table holds under 110,000 distinct CDR3 sequences, of which more than 25% were seen once. Under 6% of the sample is held by the ten biggest clonotypes.

The sequence links TRBV10-3 to TRBJ2-3, with a weak D call of TRBD2 (5 bases match). Material for sequencing was axillary lymph node tissue. The sequence was collected from a female donor with breast cancer. Some clones in this sample may be carry-over from other donors' samples. The DNA sequence is given as TGTGCCATCAGTGAGCCGGGGAAACAGAGAGCAGATACGCAGTATTTT. This gives the protein CAISEPGKQRADTQYF.